This T cell receptor (beta chain) appears in the sequencing data of a study of CD8 T cells in ankylosing spondylitis. Concerning this clonotype itself: Its antigen is still unknown.

V dropped 3 bases and J dropped 1; count of bases not matched to a gene: 8. The CDR3 spans 16 residues. Per the germline V gene, CDR1 is SGHTA and CDR2 is FQGNSA. Whole-study findings and limits: Disease-linked clones had a CD8+ phenotype and relatively low frequency in peripheral blood. Seemingly characteristic of ankylosing spondylitis blood was a TCR beta motif consisting of fewer than 10 highly homologous variants. Prior work had noted some motif variants in reactive arthritis blood and synovial fluid. From matched ankylosing spondylitis synovial fluid, disease-linked clones were reportedly recovered at significantly enriched levels.

Making use of molecular barcodes, quantitative 5'-RACE generated TCR beta libraries. MiXCR was run by TCRdb on the 5' RACE reads, yielding one entry per CDR3 protein. The sample includes some 840,000 distinct CDR3 sequences, 12% seen only once; the top ten take around 0.51%. Input material: blood, either unsorted or a sorted T cell fraction (not recorded which). The chain carries TRBV7-2 and TRBJ1-2, with 7 bases aligning to TRBD1. This receptor was obtained from a male donor with ankylosing spondylitis. The CDR3 spells CASSFGTARNNYGYTF. The CDR3 region has the DNA TGTGCCAGCAGCTTCGGGACAGCGAGGAATAACTATGGCTACACCTTC.